These T cell receptor beta chains were read from a single sample in a study of blood T cells in healthy people across ages. TCRdb ran MiXCR on the 5' RACE reads and lists one entry per CDR3 protein. The sample has some 930,000 distinct CDR3 sequences; about 27% are singletons. The same sample was also used in a study of T cells of mothers and their children.

Sequenced input: blood. These receptors were collected from a woman aged 40 to 49 in good health. CDR3s include the opening cysteine and the closing phenylalanine or tryptophan. A D gene is named only where the DNA matches it firmly. Clone size is shown for a subset of rows, as once, few, many or a class of expanded clone.

D gene	clone size	V gene	J gene	CDR3 DNA	CDR3 protein
.	.	TRBV20-1	TRBJ2-3	TGCAGTGCCACCCCTGCGGGGTTTAGCACAGATACGCAGTATTTT	CSATPAGFSTDTQYF
.	.	TRBV7-3	TRBJ2-3	TGTGCCAGCAGCTTACAAAGTAGGGCGAGCACAGATACGCAGTATTTT	CASSLQSRASTDTQYF
.	many	TRBV6-5	TRBJ2-7	TGTGCCAGCAGTTACGGTCTGGGGGCCAAATCCTACGAGCAGTACTTC	CASSYGLGAKSYEQYF
TRBD1	few	TRBV27	TRBJ2-7	TGTGCCAGCAGCCTGGACAGGGGGACCTCTTCCTACGAGCAGTACTTC	CASSLDRGTSSYEQYF
.	many	TRBV20-1	TRBJ2-5	TGCAGTAAGGGGGATCGGGAGACCCAGTACTTC	CSKGDRETQYF
.	.	TRBV3-1	TRBJ2-1	TGTGCCAGCACCTTCTCAGGGGGGGGACCGAGGGGGAATGAGCAGTTCTTC	CASTFSGGGPRGNEQFF
TRBD1	.	TRBV28	TRBJ2-7	TGTGCCAGCAGTTTAGGACAGGGCATCTCCTACGAGCAGAACTTC	CASSLGQGISYEQNF
TRBD2	.	TRBV30	TRBJ2-3	TGTGCCTGGAGTGTGGAGGGACTAGCGCGTTCTCCGACGCAGTATTTT	CAWSVEGLARSPTQYF
.	many	TRBV28	TRBJ1-5	TGTGCCAGCAGTTTACGGGGGATACAGCCCCAGCATTTT	CASSLRGIQPQHF
.	many	TRBV20-1	TRBJ1-2	TGCAGTGCTAGAGACATCGCGACAGTAAACTATGGCTACACCTTC	CSARDIATVNYGYTF
.	few	TRBV12-3/TRBV12-4	TRBJ2-1	TGTGCCAGCAGTAACCCCCGGGACCCCGGGCTGATCAATGAGCAGTTCTTC	CASSNPRDPGLINEQFF
TRBD2	.	TRBV2	TRBJ2-1	TGTGCCAGCAGCATACCGGGACTAGCGGGGGGCAATGAGCAGTTCTTC	CASSIPGLAGGNEQFF
.	many	TRBV7-9	TRBJ2-5	TGTGCCAGCAGCTTAGCGCCTCCTCAAGAGACCCAGTACTTC	CASSLAPPQETQYF
TRBD1	many	TRBV24-1	TRBJ2-5	TGTGCCACCAGTGATTATGGGGCAGGGGGAAAAGAGACCCAGTACTTC	CATSDYGAGGKETQYF
.	.	TRBV21-1	TRBJ2-6	TGTGCCAGCAGCAAAGATCTAGCGGGAAAAACCTCTGGGGCCAACGTCCCGACTTTC	CASSKDLAGKTSGANVPTF
TRBD1	.	TRBV7-9	TRBJ1-3	TGTGCCAGCAGCCCCGGACAGGGGGGACTCTTTGGAAACACCATATATTTT	CASSPGQGGLFGNTIYF
TRBD1	.	TRBV20-1	TRBJ2-2	TGCAGTGCCATCGACAGGGCAAGGGGAACCGGGGAGCTGTTTTTT	CSAIDRARGTGELFF
.	.	TRBV9	TRBJ1-6	TGTGCCAGCAGCGGAGGCCGGATCAGCAATTCACCCCTCCACTTT	CASSGGRISNSPLHF
.	many	TRBV20-1	TRBJ2-7	TGCAGTGCTAGGGGACCTGCAGGGATCGAGCAGTACTTC	CSARGPAGIEQYF
.	few	TRBV7-9	TRBJ1-4	TGTGCCTATCCAGCAGAGAATGAAAAACTGTTTTTT	CAYPAENEKLFF
.	many	TRBV12-3/TRBV12-4	TRBJ2-7	TGTGCCAGCAGACTCTCCGACAGCTCCTACGAGCAGTACTTC	CASRLSDSSYEQYF
.	.	TRBV7-9	TRBJ1-2	TGTGACAGCAGCTTACAGAGCAGAGCTAACTATGGCTACACCTTC	CDSSLQSRANYGYTF
.	.	TRBV10-3	TRBJ1-2	TGTGCCACCAGTGAAGACGCTAACTATGGCTACACCTTC	CATSEDANYGYTF
TRBD2	.	TRBV6-2/TRBV6-3	TRBJ2-7	TGTGCCAGCAGTTACGGTGGACTAGCGGGGGGCCTCTCCTACGAGCAGTACTTC	CASSYGGLAGGLSYEQYF
TRBD1	.	TRBV5-1	TRBJ2-1	TGCGCCAGCAGCTTGGGACAGGGGGCGCTTGGGCACAATGAGCAGTTCTTC	CASSLGQGALGHNEQFF
.	many	TRBV12-3/TRBV12-4	TRBJ2-1	TGTGCCAGCAGTCGACAGCAGTCAACCTACAATGAGCAGTTCTTC	CASSRQQSTYNEQFF
.	.	TRBV20-1	TRBJ1-1	TGCAGTGCTAGCTGGATGAACACTGAAGCTTTCTTT	CSASWMNTEAFF
.	.	TRBV6-2/TRBV6-3	TRBJ2-7	TGTGCCAGTCTAAACAGGGTTACCTACGAGCAGTACTTC	CASLNRVTYEQYF
.	.	TRBV9	TRBJ2-1	TGTGCCAGCAGCGCAGGAGGAGATGAGCAGTTCTTC	CASSAGGDEQFF
TRBD1	.	TRBV6-5	TRBJ2-3	TGTGCCAGCTGGACGACAGGGAACACAGATACGCAGTATTTT	CASWTTGNTDTQYF
.	many	TRBV12-3/TRBV12-4	TRBJ2-1	TGTGCCAGCAGTTTCGACGCTCGCGAGCAGTTCTTC	CASSFDAREQFF
TRBD2	.	TRBV14	TRBJ2-5	TGTGCCAGCAGCCAAGAATCGTCTAGCGGGATCCCCGAGACCCAGTACTTC	CASSQESSSGIPETQYF
TRBD1	.	TRBV20-1	TRBJ2-1	TGCAGTGCTAGATTCCGGGACAGGGGCATGGGGGGGGGGAATGAGCAGTTCTTC	CSARFRDRGMGGGNEQFF
.	few	TRBV24-1	TRBJ2-1	TGTGCCACCAGTGACGCTACTAGCCGCGTTGACAATGAGCAGTTCTTC	CATSDATSRVDNEQFF
TRBD1	few	TRBV14	TRBJ1-4	TGTGCCAGCAGCCGCTACAGGGGGCTTCGTGAAAAACTGTTTTTT	CASSRYRGLREKLFF
.	.	TRBV30	TRBJ2-7	TGTGCCTGGACGTCCAGTCCCCCGGACTACGAGCAGTACTTC	CAWTSSPPDYEQYF
TRBD2	few	TRBV7-8	TRBJ2-3	TGTGCCAGCAGCGTTCCGTCCTTAGCGGGGGAGGGCGCAGATACGCAGTATTTT	CASSVPSLAGEGADTQYF
TRBD2	.	TRBV20-1	TRBJ2-7	TGCAGTGCTTACTCCGGGACTAGAGGCTACGAGCAGTACTTC	CSAYSGTRGYEQYF
.	many	TRBV27	TRBJ2-1	TGTGCCAGCAGTTTATGGGGGTACTCCTACAATGAGCAGTTCTTC	CASSLWGYSYNEQFF
TRBD1	few	TRBV20-1	TRBJ2-3	TGCAGTGCTAGAGTAGGGGGCGTTACGCAGTATTTT	CSARVGGVTQYF
.	many	TRBV6-2/TRBV6-3	TRBJ2-7	TGTGCCAGCAGTTTAAGGCAGGCGCCCTCCTACGAGCAGTACTTC	CASSLRQAPSYEQYF
.	once	TRBV12-3/TRBV12-4	TRBJ1-1	TGTGCCAGCAGTTTAAGGTCGGGTTATAACACTGGAGCTTTCTTT	CASSLRSGYNTGAFF
TRBD1	few	TRBV13	TRBJ2-2	TGTGCCAGCAGCTTAGGGCAAGGACAGGGGTCGAACACCGGGGAGCTGTTTTTT	CASSLGQGQGSNTGELFF
.	.	TRBV6-1	TRBJ2-2	TGTGCCAGCAGCCTCGCCCAGACTCACACCGGGGAGCTGTTTTTT	CASSLAQTHTGELFF
.	.	TRBV3-1	TRBJ1-2	TGTGCCAGCAGCCCGCCCCAAATACAGGCTTACTATGGCTACACCTTC	CASSPPQIQAYYGYTF
.	many	TRBV5-1	TRBJ1-5	TGCGCCAGCAGCTTGGAGGGAAGCAATCAGCCCCAGCATTTT	CASSLEGSNQPQHF
.	many	TRBV20-1	TRBJ2-5	TGCAGTGCTAGAGAGCCAGGAGGGGAGACCCAGTACTTC	CSAREPGGETQYF
.	.	TRBV13	TRBJ2-7	TGTGCCAGCAGCTTAGCCGTCCCCGGCGAGCAGTACTTC	CASSLAVPGEQYF
.	.	TRBV7-2	TRBJ1-2	TGTGCCAGCAGCTTACAGAGGAACTATGGCTACACCTTC	CASSLQRNYGYTF
.	many	TRBV6-5	TRBJ2-7	TGTGCCAGGGAAACATTAGGGTTTGAGCAGTACTTC	CARETLGFEQYF
.	.	TRBV30	TRBJ2-1	TGTGCCTGGAAGGGAACCCACGATGAGCAGTTCTTC	CAWKGTHDEQFF
.	.	TRBV19	TRBJ2-1	TGTGCCAGTAGTATTCAGGGGCGTGACAATGAGCAGTTCTTC	CASSIQGRDNEQFF
.	few	TRBV10-3	TRBJ2-7	TGTGCCATCAGTGAGGGATCGGACAGCGGTACCTACGAGCAGTACTTC	CAISEGSDSGTYEQYF
.	many	TRBV12-3/TRBV12-4	TRBJ2-7	TGTGCCAGCAGTTTTGAATCCAAGTGGGAGCAGTACTTC	CASSFESKWEQYF
.	.	TRBV6-4	TRBJ2-3	TGTGCCAGCAGTTTACGGGGGGCCGATCCCGTGGATACGCAGTATTTT	CASSLRGADPVDTQYF
TRBD1	few	TRBV9	TRBJ1-2	TGTGCCGGCAGCGGACAGGGTTACTATGGCTACACCTTC	CAGSGQGYYGYTF
.	many	TRBV7-9	TRBJ2-4	TGTGCCAGCAGCTTAGCGGGGGACCCAAACATTCAGTACTTC	CASSLAGDPNIQYF